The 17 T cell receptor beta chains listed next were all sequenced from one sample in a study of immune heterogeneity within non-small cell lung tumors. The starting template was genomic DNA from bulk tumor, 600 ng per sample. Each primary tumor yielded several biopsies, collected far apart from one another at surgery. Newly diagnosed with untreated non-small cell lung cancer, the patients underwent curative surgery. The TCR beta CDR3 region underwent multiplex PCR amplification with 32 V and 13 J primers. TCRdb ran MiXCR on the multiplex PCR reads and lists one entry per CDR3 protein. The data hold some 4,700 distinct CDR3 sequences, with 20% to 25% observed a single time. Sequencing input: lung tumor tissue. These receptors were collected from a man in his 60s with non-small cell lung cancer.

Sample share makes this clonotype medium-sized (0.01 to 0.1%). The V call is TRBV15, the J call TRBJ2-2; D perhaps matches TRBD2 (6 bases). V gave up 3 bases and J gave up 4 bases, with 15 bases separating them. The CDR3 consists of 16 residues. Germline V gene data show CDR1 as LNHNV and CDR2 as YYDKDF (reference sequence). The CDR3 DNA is TGTGCCACCAGCAGGGGACTTAGCGGTGGCACCGGGGAGCTGTTTTTT. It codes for CATSRGLSGGTGELFF.

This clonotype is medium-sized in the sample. CDR3 region: CAWSATDRGRGEQYF. CDR3 in DNA: TGTGCCTGGAGTGCGACGGACAGGGGGCGCGGTGAGCAGTACTTC. The V and J genes are TRBV30 and TRBJ2-7; 11 bases are a match to TRBD1. The V gene's germline CDR1 is GTSNPN and CDR2 SVGIG (reference sequence). With V trimmed by 1 base and J by 7 bases, 9 bases remained unmatched. This CDR3 is 15 amino acids long.

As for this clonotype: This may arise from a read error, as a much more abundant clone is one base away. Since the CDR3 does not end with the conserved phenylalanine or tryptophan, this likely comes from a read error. The CDR3 sequence is CASSLSWGRTGELFS. CDR3 in DNA: TGTGCCAGCAGCTTATCGTGGGGGCGGACCGGGGAGCTGTTTTCT. The genes are TRBV7-8 and TRBJ2-2; tentative D call: TRBD1 (6 bases). Trimming removed 2 bases from V and 5 bases from J, with 12 bases in between. Germline CDR1 is SGHVS and CDR2 is FQNEAQ. The CDR3 contains 15 residues.

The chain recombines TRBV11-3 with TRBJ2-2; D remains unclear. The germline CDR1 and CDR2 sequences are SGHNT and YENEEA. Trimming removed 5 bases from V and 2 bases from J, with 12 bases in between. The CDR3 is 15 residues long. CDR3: CASSPVGTNTGELFF. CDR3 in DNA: TGTGCCAGCAGCCCGGTGGGAACTAACACCGGGGAGCTGTTTTTT.

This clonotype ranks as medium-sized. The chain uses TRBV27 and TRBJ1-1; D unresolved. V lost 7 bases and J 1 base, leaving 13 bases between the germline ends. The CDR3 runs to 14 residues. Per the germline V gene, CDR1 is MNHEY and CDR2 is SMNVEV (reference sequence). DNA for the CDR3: TGTGCCAGCAAAAAAACCGAGTCGAACACTGAAGCTTTCTTT. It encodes CASKKTESNTEAFF.

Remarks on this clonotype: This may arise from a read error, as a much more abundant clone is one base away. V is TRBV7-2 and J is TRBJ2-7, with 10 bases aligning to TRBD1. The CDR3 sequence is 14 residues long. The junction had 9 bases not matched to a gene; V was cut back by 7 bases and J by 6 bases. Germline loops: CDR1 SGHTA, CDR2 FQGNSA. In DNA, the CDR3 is TGTGCCAGCATCTCCGGACAGGGGGGTCTCGAGCAGTACTTC. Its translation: CASISGQGGLEQYF.

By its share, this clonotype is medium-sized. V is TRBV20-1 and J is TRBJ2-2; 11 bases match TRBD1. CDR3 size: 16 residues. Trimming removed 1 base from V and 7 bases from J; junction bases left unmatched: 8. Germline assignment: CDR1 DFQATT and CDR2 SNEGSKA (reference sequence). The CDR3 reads CSARARTGGAIGELFF. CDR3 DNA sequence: TGCAGTGCTAGAGCCAGGACAGGGGGCGCGATCGGGGAGCTGTTTTTT.

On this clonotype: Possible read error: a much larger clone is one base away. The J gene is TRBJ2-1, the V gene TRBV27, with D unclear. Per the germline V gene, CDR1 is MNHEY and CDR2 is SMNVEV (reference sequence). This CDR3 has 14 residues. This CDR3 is CASSQDGSYNDQFF. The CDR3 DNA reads TGTGCCAGCAGCCAAGACGGTTCCTACAATGATCAGTTCTTC.

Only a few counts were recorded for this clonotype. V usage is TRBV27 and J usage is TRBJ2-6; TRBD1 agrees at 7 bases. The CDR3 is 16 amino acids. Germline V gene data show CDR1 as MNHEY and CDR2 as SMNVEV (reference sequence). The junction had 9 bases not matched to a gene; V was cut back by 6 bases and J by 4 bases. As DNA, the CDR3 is TGTGCCAGCAGCAAAACAGGGGTGAGGGGGGCCAACGTCCTGACTTTC. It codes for CASSKTGVRGANVLTF.

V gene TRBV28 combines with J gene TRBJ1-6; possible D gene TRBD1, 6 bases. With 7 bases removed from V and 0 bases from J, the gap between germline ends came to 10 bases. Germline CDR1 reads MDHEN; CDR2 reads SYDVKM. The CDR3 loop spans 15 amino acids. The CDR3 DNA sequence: TGTGCCAGCATGGGGGCTAGCTCCTATAATTCACCCCTCCACTTT. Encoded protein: CASMGASSYNSPLHF.

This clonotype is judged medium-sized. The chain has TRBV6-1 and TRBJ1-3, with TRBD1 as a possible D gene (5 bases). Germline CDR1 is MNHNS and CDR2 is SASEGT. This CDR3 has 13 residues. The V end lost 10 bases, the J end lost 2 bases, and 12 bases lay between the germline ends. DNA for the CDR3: TGTGCCAACTCGGGGGGGGCTGGAAACACCATATATTTT. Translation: CANSGGAGNTIYF.

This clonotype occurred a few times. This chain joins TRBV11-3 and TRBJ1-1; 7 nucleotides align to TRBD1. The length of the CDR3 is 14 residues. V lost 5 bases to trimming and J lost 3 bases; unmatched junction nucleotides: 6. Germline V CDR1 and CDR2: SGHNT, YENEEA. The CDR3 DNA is TGTGCCAGCAGCGGGCGACAGGGTCACACTGAAGCTTTCTTT. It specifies CASSGRQGHTEAFF.

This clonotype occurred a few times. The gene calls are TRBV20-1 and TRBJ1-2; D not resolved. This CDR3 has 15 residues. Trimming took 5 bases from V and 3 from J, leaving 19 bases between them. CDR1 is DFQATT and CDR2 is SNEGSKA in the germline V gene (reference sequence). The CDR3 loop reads CSAYGITQEYYGYTF. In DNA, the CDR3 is TGCAGTGCTTATGGTATAACGCAGGAGTACTATGGCTACACCTTC.

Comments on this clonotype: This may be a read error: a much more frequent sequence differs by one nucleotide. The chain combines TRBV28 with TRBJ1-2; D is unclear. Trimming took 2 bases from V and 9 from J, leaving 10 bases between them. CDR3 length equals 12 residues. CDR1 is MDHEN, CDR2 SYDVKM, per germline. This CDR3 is CASSLIFGSYTF. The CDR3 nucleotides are TGTGCCAGCAGTTTAATCTTTGGGAGCTACACCTTC.

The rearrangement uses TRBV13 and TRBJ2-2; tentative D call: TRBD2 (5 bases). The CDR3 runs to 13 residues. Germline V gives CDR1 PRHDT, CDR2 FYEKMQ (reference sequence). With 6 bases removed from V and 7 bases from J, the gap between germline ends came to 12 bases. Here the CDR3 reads CASSQAAVGELFF. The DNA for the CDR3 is TGTGCCAGCAGTCAGGCAGCGGTCGGGGAGCTGTTTTTT.

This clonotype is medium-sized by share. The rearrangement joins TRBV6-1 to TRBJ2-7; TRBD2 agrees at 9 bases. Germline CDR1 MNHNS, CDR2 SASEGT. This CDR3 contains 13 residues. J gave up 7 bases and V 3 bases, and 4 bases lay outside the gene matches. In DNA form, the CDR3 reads TGTGCCAGCAGTGATAGCGGGAGTGGGGAGCAGTACTTC. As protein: CASSDSGSGEQYF.

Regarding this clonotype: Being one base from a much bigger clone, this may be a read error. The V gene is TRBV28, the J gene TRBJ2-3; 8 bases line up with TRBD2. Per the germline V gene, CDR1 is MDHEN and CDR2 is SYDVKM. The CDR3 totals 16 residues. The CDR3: CANSSFRAGVTDTQYF. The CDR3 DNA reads TGTGCCAACAGTTCATTCCGAGCGGGAGTAACAGATACGCAGTATTTT. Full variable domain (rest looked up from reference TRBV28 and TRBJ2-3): DVKVTQSSRYLVKRTGEKVFLECVQDMDHENMFWYRQDPGLGLRLIYFSYDVKMKEKGDIPEGYSVSREKKERFSLILESASTNQTSMYLCANSSFRAGVTDTQYFGPGTRLTVL.